This TCR beta chain was identified during a study of blood T cell repertoires in COVID-19. The overall study: Nucleic acid was either cDNA or gDNA, and it came from T cells, B-cell-depleted T cells, or PBMCs.

Original analysis: Amplified reference gene primers provided the basis for estimating nucleated cell counts. Assay used: immunoSEQ multiplex PCR; TCRdb lists only in-frame clones, some missing. The V and J calls and clone size come from that table; D and trimming were worked out from the DNA. The sample gives more than 95,000 clones, about 80% of which show up once; around 4% is in the top ten. The CDR3 is 13 residues long. Trimming stripped 5 bases from V and 5 bases from J, with 12 bases between. The germline V gene has CDR1 LGHDT and CDR2 YNNKEL (reference sequence). Sequenced material: peripheral blood. The clonotype originates from a woman aged 45 to 65 with acute or convalescent COVID-19. This chain links TRBV3-1 (or the pseudogene TRBV3-2) with TRBJ1-2; unclear D gene. CDR3 amino acids: CASSTRSFYGYTF. CDR3 bases: TGTGCCAGCAGCACCCGGTCCTTTTATGGCTACACCTTC.